This T cell receptor (beta chain) was sequenced for a study of T cell changes during pregnancy in multiple sclerosis. Here immunoSEQ multiplex PCR was the method, and the copy in TCRdb shows in-frame clones only, minus some. This sample has about 100,000 clones, with 75% to 95% found just once. The CDR3 contains 16 residues. The ends were cut back, 2 bases at V and 5 bases at J, with 19 bases in the middle. The sequenced sample was peripheral blood, obtained in the second trimester of pregnancy. The TCR was taken from a female donor with multiple sclerosis, enrolled in a pregnancy study. The J gene is TRBJ2-7, the V gene TRBV23-1; tentatively, D is TRBD1 (6 bases). TRBV23-1 is marked as an open reading frame, function uncertain. The CDR3 reads CASSQASRGPKDEQYF. CDR3 nucleotide sequence: TGCGCCAGCAGTCAAGCTAGCAGGGGTCCCAAAGACGAGCAGTACTTC.